This is a list of T cell receptor beta chains from one sample in a study of early T cells in non-severe SARS-CoV-2 infection. One entry per CDR3 protein results from TCRdb running MiXCR on the 5' RACE reads. The sample has 90,000 to 120,000 distinct CDR3 sequences; over 8.5% are singletons. Sequenced sample: whole blood. The receptors here all came from an adult who was a healthcare worker with PCR-confirmed SARS-CoV-2 infection or an uninfected control (not recorded which). The CDR3 runs from the conserved cysteine through the conserved F or W. The D gene is left open where the match is weak. For some rows the clone size is stated as once, few or many, or as a class when expanded; others skip it.

TRBJ2-2	-	TRBV6-5	-	CASSYNGITGELFF	TGTGCCAGCAGTTACAATGGCATCACCGGGGAGCTGTTTTTT
TRBJ2-6	many	TRBV2	-	CASSADGPSGANVLTF	TGTGCCAGCAGTGCGGACGGACCCTCTGGGGCCAACGTCCTGACTTTC
TRBJ2-5	many	TRBV24-1	-	CATSDYKETQYF	TGTGCCACCAGTGATTACAAAGAGACCCAGTACTTC
TRBJ2-7	many	TRBV7-8	-	CASSLEASPQYEQYF	TGTGCCAGCAGCTTAGAGGCCTCTCCCCAATACGAGCAGTACTTC
TRBJ2-5	many	TRBV7-3	-	CASSMGLQETQYF	TGTGCCAGCAGCATGGGACTCCAAGAGACCCAGTACTTC
TRBJ2-1	many	TRBV28	-	CASSFGGGTPYNEQFF	TGTGCCAGCAGTTTTGGGGGCGGGACCCCTTACAATGAGCAGTTCTTC
TRBJ1-1	many	TRBV9	-	CASSVGTQKGTEAFF	TGTGCCAGCAGCGTGGGGACGCAAAAAGGAACTGAAGCTTTCTTT
TRBJ2-7	few	TRBV20-1	-	CSARGYLTGSAEQYF	TGCAGTGCTAGAGGTTATTTGACAGGATCCGCCGAGCAGTACTTC
TRBJ2-5	few	TRBV28	TRBD2	CASGSSGRGETQYF	TGTGCCAGCGGCTCTAGCGGGAGAGGAGAGACCCAGTACTTC
TRBJ1-4	many	TRBV3-1	-	CASSQERGGIKLFF	TGTGCCAGCAGCCAAGAAAGAGGAGGGATAAAACTGTTTTTT
TRBJ2-3	few	TRBV7-8	TRBD1	CASSLGDRVNTQYF	TGTGCCAGCAGCTTAGGGGACAGGGTTAATACGCAGTATTTT
TRBJ2-1	-	TRBV25-1	TRBD2	CASSEHRLAGGAEQFF	TGTGCCAGCAGTGAACACCGACTAGCGGGAGGAGCTGAGCAGTTCTTC
TRBJ2-7	few	TRBV20-1	-	CSAPVTVVTYEQYF	TGCAGTGCTCCCGTGACAGTGGTAACCTACGAGCAGTACTTC
TRBJ2-1	many	TRBV11-3	-	CASSLGFSYNEQFF	TGTGCCAGCAGCTTGGGGTTTTCCTACAATGAGCAGTTCTTC
TRBJ2-7	many	TRBV20-1	TRBD2	CSARDQPPLRASGSWVQYF	TGCAGTGCTAGAGATCAGCCCCCGCTCCGGGCTAGCGGGAGCTGGGTGCAGTACTTC
TRBJ2-7	many	TRBV28	-	CASSLVGTLGNEQYF	TGTGCCAGCAGTTTAGTGGGAACCCTAGGGAACGAGCAGTACTTC
TRBJ2-1	-	TRBV29-1	-	CSVVLSQDYNEQFF	TGCAGCGTTGTTTTGTCCCAAGATTACAATGAGCAGTTCTTC
TRBJ2-7	many	TRBV20-1	-	CSATTKDYEQYF	TGCAGTGCTACGACAAAAGACTACGAGCAGTACTTC
TRBJ1-6	few	TRBV12-3/TRBV12-4	TRBD1	CASSWDRVNSPLHF	TGTGCCAGCAGTTGGGACAGGGTAAATTCACCCCTCCACTTT
TRBJ2-1	few	TRBV20-1	TRBD2	CSASLAGVSNEQFF	TGCAGTGCTAGTTTGGCGGGAGTAAGTAATGAGCAGTTCTTC
TRBJ2-5	-	TRBV2	-	CASSEQGPQETQYF	TGTGCCAGCAGTGAACAGGGCCCCCAAGAGACCCAGTACTTC
TRBJ2-5	many	TRBV7-9	-	CASSFGAGTPQETQYF	TGTGCCAGCAGCTTTGGCGCCGGGACTCCCCAAGAGACCCAGTACTTC
TRBJ2-7	many	TRBV12-3/TRBV12-4	TRBD2	CASREGGLAYEQYF	TGTGCCAGCAGGGAAGGGGGACTAGCCTACGAGCAGTACTTC
TRBJ2-7	many	TRBV12-3/TRBV12-4	-	CASSRGGPPGEQYF	TGTGCCAGCAGCCGCGGCGGGCCCCCTGGGGAGCAGTACTTC
TRBJ2-3	few	TRBV20-1	TRBD2	CSAVPWASGRASTDTQYF	TGCAGTGCGGTCCCTTGGGCTAGCGGGAGGGCTAGCACAGATACGCAGTATTTT
TRBJ1-1	many	TRBV6-6	-	CASRRPQDTEAFF	TGTGCCAGCAGACGCCCTCAGGACACTGAAGCTTTCTTT
TRBJ1-5	many	TRBV2	TRBD1	CASSGQGADQPQHF	TGTGCCAGCAGCGGGCAGGGGGCAGACCAGCCCCAGCATTTT
TRBJ2-1	few	TRBV20-1	-	CSASVLLGGNEQFF	TGCAGTGCTAGTGTGCTCCTTGGCGGGAATGAGCAGTTCTTC
TRBJ1-1	many	TRBV9	-	CASSVADSLNTEAFF	TGTGCCAGCAGCGTCGCCGACAGTCTGAACACTGAAGCTTTCTTT
TRBJ2-1	-	TRBV7-2	-	CASSLDTGREFF	TGTGCCAGCAGCTTGGATACAGGGAGGGAGTTCTTC
TRBJ2-2	many	TRBV20-1	TRBD2	CSAKRDPGTGELFF	TGCAGTGCTAAGCGGGACCCCGGGACCGGGGAGCTGTTTTTT
TRBJ1-1	many	TRBV11-2	-	CASSFRQTPEAFF	TGTGCCAGCAGCTTCCGACAGACCCCTGAAGCTTTCTTT
TRBJ1-2	few	TRBV7-2	-	CASSLRRGYTF	TGTGCCAGCAGCTTAAGACGTGGCTACACCTTC
TRBJ2-7	few	TRBV6-9	-	CARNQPLKQYF	TGTGCTAGAAACCAACCCTTGAAGCAGTACTTC
TRBJ2-1	few	TRBV12-3/TRBV12-4	-	CASSPLFGSYNEQFF	TGTGCCAGCAGTCCTCTCTTCGGCTCCTACAATGAGCAGTTCTTC
TRBJ2-7	many	TRBV19	-	CASSISDQYEQYF	TGTGCCAGTAGTATCTCGGACCAATACGAGCAGTACTTC
TRBJ2-7	many	TRBV7-2	-	CASSLNYEQYF	TGTGCCAGCAGCTTGAACTACGAGCAGTACTTC
TRBJ2-7	many	TRBV5-4	TRBD2	CASSPRLAGDDYEQYF	TGTGCCAGCAGCCCCCGACTAGCGGGGGATGACTACGAGCAGTACTTC
TRBJ1-2	many	TRBV19	-	CASSRRGQGEGYTF	TGTGCCAGTAGTCGGCGGGGGCAAGGAGAAGGCTACACCTTC
TRBJ2-1	few	TRBV5-6	TRBD2	CASGGLAGGGEQFF	TGTGCCAGCGGCGGCCTAGCGGGAGGCGGCGAGCAGTTCTTC
TRBJ2-2	many	TRBV7-6	-	CASGSQGPGELFF	TGTGCCAGCGGATCCCAGGGTCCCGGGGAGCTGTTTTTT
TRBJ2-7	-	TRBV6-1	-	CGTASLFEQYF	TGTGGGACAGCCTCCCTCTTCGAGCAGTACTTC
TRBJ2-7	many	TRBV20-1	-	CSARDIGGRRNEQYF	TGCAGTGCTAGAGATATCGGGGGACGTAGGAACGAGCAGTACTTC
TRBJ2-3	-	TRBV20-1	TRBD2	CSARDASGSPDTQYF	TGCAGTGCTAGAGATGCTAGCGGGAGCCCAGATACGCAGTATTTT
TRBJ1-5	few	TRBV12-3/TRBV12-4	-	CASSSISWPQHF	TGTGCCAGCAGTTCAATTTCGTGGCCCCAGCATTTT
TRBJ2-1	few	TRBV4-1	-	CASSPRNSYNEQFF	TGCGCCAGCAGTCCACGCAACTCCTACAATGAGCAGTTCTTC
TRBJ2-3	few	TRBV28	TRBD2	CASRLLAEGDTQYF	TGTGCCAGCAGACTACTAGCGGAAGGAGATACGCAGTATTTT
TRBJ2-7	few	TRBV29-1	-	CSVLAGGSYEQYF	TGCAGCGTTCTCGCAGGGGGGTCCTACGAGCAGTACTTC
TRBJ2-1	many	TRBV7-2	TRBD2	CASSSSGRVGNEQFF	TGTGCCAGCAGCTCTAGCGGGCGGGTCGGAAATGAGCAGTTCTTC
TRBJ2-3	many	TRBV9	-	CASSVGWSEGDTQYF	TGTGCCAGCAGCGTAGGTTGGAGCGAGGGGGATACGCAGTATTTT
TRBJ2-7	medium-sized	TRBV12-3/TRBV12-4	-	CASSSNTFPHSYEQYF	TGTGCCAGCAGTTCCAACACCTTCCCCCACTCCTACGAGCAGTACTTC
TRBJ2-7	many	TRBV15	-	CATSRPTYEQYF	TGTGCCACCTCGAGACCCACCTACGAGCAGTACTTC
TRBJ2-7	many	TRBV3-1	TRBD1	CASSPYWDRAYEQYF	TGTGCCAGCAGCCCCTACTGGGACAGGGCCTACGAGCAGTACTTC
TRBJ2-7	once	TRBV28	-	CASSWGGAYEQYF	TGTGCCAGCAGTTGGGGCGGGGCCTACGAGCAGTACTTC
TRBJ2-1	few	TRBV5-1	TRBD2	CASSLSPGRAVEEQFF	TGCGCCAGCAGCTTGTCCCCCGGGAGGGCCGTGGAAGAGCAGTTCTTC
TRBJ2-6	few	TRBV27	-	CASSLGAGANVLTF	TGTGCCAGCAGTTTAGGGGCTGGGGCCAACGTCCTGACTTTC